The sequence of this T cell receptor beta chain was determined in a study of T cell responses to AZD1222 COVID-19 vaccine. The overall study: Second-dose groups at about 4 or about 12 weeks were pooled. General study results and limits: Spike-wide coverage was observed for vaccine-associated CD4 TCRs, with dominant responses at 160-218 and 743-854. Only a handful of AZD1222 recipients were seropositive at baseline. Nearly half of spike-specific TCRs reportedly target unmutated variant regions.

Sequencing was performed with immunoSEQ multiplex PCR; in TCRdb, only in-frame clones are kept and a portion is missing. The table includes about 120,000 clones, 75% to 95% detected once. CDR3 length: 15 amino acids. In germline, CDR1 is KGHSH, CDR2 LQKENI. V lost 3 bases, J lost 5 bases, and 15 bases lay in between. About this clone itself: What it binds is not known.

This sample comprised peripheral blood, obtained on day 0 of AZD1222 vaccination. This clonotype was obtained from an adult in good health. This sequence joins TRBV18 and TRBJ2-3; a weak D match, TRBD2 (6 bases). CDR3 loop: CASSPDWAGRDTQYF. DNA for the CDR3: TGTGCCAGCTCACCCGACTGGGCGGGAAGAGATACGCAGTATTTT.